This TCR beta chain was sequenced for a study of vaccination and CD4 T cells after COVID-19. Turning to the study itself: Control cultures used a CEFX viral epitope pool, an HIV-1 Nef peptide pool, or no peptide.

Per the germline V gene, CDR1 is LNHDA and CDR2 is SQIVND (reference sequence). The CDR3 extends over 16 amino acids. V was clipped by 6 bases and J by 4 bases, with 18 bases between them. The Oncomine TCR Beta short-read assay was what sequenced the DNA obtained from cultured CD4+ T cells. TCRdb passed the PCR reads through MiXCR, listing each CDR3 protein once. Among tens of thousands of distinct CDR3 sequences listed, about 44% were seen once. This clonotype has more than one count but fewer than ten. Its antigen is still unknown. Treatment here: roughly 10-day PBMC culture with coronavirus spike peptide pools or control peptides (ViraFEST assay).

The gene calls are TRBV19 and TRBJ2-2; maybe TRBD1 (6 bases). This sequence was found in a human donor who had recovered from COVID-19. The sequenced material came from CD4+ T cells from blood, cultured in vitro. CDR3 in DNA: TGTGCCAGTAGCGCCGGCGACAGGTCCGTCACCGGGGAGCTGTTTTTT. Translated: CASSAGDRSVTGELFF.